This is a list of T cell receptor beta chains from one sample in a study of blood T cells in healthy people across ages. TCRdb reprocessed the 5' RACE reads via MiXCR and lists one record per CDR3 protein. Among over a million distinct CDR3 sequences, roughly 24% were seen once, and the ten largest hold around 0.75%. These data were also reused for a study on T cells of mothers and their children.

The sample comprised blood. The receptors originated from a girl aged 2 to 9 in good health. Each CDR3 is given with its conserved first and last residue. D genes are given only for firm matches. Clone sizes are given selectively: once, few, many, or a class where the clone is expanded.

D	V	J	size	CDR3	DNA
NA	TRBV24-1	TRBJ1-1	few	CATSDLGSTEAFF	TGTGCCACCAGTGATTTAGGTAGCACTGAAGCTTTCTTT
NA	TRBV20-1	TRBJ2-1	once	CSARDSRVQSYNEQSF	TGCAGTGCTAGAGATTCGCGGGTTCAATCCTACAATGAGCAGTCCTTC
NA	TRBV27	TRBJ2-7	NA	CASSFRRESLTPSSYEQYF	TGTGCCAGCAGTTTTAGACGGGAGTCCCTGACGCCAAGCTCCTACGAGCAGTACTTC
NA	TRBV28	TRBJ2-2	NA	CASSSLPPANTGGLFF	TGTGCCAGCAGTTCCCTCCCCCCGGCGAACACCGGGGGGCTGTTTTTT
NA	TRBV6-2/TRBV6-3	TRBJ2-1	NA	CASSLPSMGLNEQFF	TGTGCCAGCAGTTTACCCAGTATGGGCCTTAATGAGCAGTTCTTC
NA	TRBV29-1	TRBJ2-5	few	CSVRVLEWPKETQYF	TGCAGCGTTCGCGTTTTAGAGTGGCCTAAAGAGACCCAGTACTTC
NA	TRBV6-2/TRBV6-3	TRBJ2-7	few	CASSYLVTSAYEQYF	TGTGCCAGCAGTTACCTGGTTACTTCGGCCTACGAGCAGTACTTC
TRBD2	TRBV28	TRBJ2-1	few	CASTIHSGSGNEQFF	TGTGCCAGCACCATCCATAGCGGGAGTGGTAATGAGCAGTTCTTC
NA	TRBV20-1	TRBJ2-3	NA	CSASDSRGNGDTQYF	TGCAGTGCTAGCGACTCGCGGGGCAACGGAGATACGCAGTATTTT
NA	TRBV7-3	TRBJ1-1	few	CASSPNGAQVTEAFF	TGTGCCAGCAGCCCGAATGGGGCGCAGGTCACTGAAGCTTTCTTT
TRBD1	TRBV28	TRBJ2-7	NA	CASGDRVRYEQYF	TGTGCCAGCGGTGACAGGGTGCGCTACGAGCAGTACTTC
TRBD2	TRBV28	TRBJ2-5	few	CASIGLALGETQYF	TGTGCCAGCATAGGACTAGCTTTGGGGGAGACCCAGTACTTC
NA	TRBV9	TRBJ2-5	NA	CASSVSPSETQYF	TGTGCCAGCAGCGTCTCCCCCTCAGAGACCCAGTACTTC
NA	TRBV6-2/TRBV6-3	TRBJ2-4	few	CASSTGTAPGIQYF	TGTGCCAGCAGTACCGGGACGGCCCCCGGCATCCAGTACTTC
NA	TRBV6-6	TRBJ2-7	NA	CASSLTFTEQYF	TGTGCCAGCAGTCTAACGTTCACCGAGCAGTACTTC
TRBD1	TRBV3-1	TRBJ2-1	few	CASSWTGEYNEQFF	TGTGCCAGCAGCTGGACAGGGGAATACAATGAGCAGTTCTTC
NA	TRBV7-9	TRBJ1-4	NA	CASSLMASNEKLFF	TGTGCCAGCAGCTTAATGGCCTCTAATGAAAAACTGTTTTTT
NA	TRBV4-2	TRBJ1-1	few	CASSQDSHAGEAFF	TGTGCCAGCAGCCAAGATTCCCACGCGGGTGAAGCTTTCTTT
NA	TRBV9	TRBJ1-2	few	CASSVEGWDGYTF	TGTGCCAGCAGCGTAGAAGGATGGGATGGCTACACCTTC
NA	TRBV24-1	TRBJ2-5	once	CATGVGETQYF	TGTGCCACAGGGGTGGGGGAGACCCAGTACTTC
NA	TRBV20-1	TRBJ1-1	few	CSAKGRNTEAFF	TGCAGTGCTAAGGGACGGAACACTGAAGCTTTCTTT
NA	TRBV29-1	TRBJ2-7	few	CSVVGDDYEQYF	TGCAGCGTTGTCGGTGATGACTACGAGCAGTACTTC
NA	TRBV29-1	TRBJ1-3	few	CSVGGDSGNTIYF	TGCAGCGTCGGGGGGGACTCTGGAAACACCATATATTTT
TRBD2	TRBV27	TRBJ2-1	NA	CASQAGNEQFF	TGTGCCAGCCAAGCGGGGAATGAGCAGTTCTTC
TRBD2	TRBV7-3	TRBJ2-1	once	CASSPLAGTYNERFF	TGTGCCAGCAGTCCTCTAGCGGGGACCTACAATGAGCGGTTCTTC
NA	TRBV5-1	TRBJ2-5	NA	CASSLFSELNTQETQYF	TGCGCCAGCAGCTTGTTTTCGGAACTAAATACTCAAGAGACCCAGTACTTC
TRBD1	TRBV7-9	TRBJ2-7	NA	CASSLDRGHEQYF	TGTGCCAGCAGCTTGGACAGGGGCCACGAGCAGTACTTC
TRBD2	TRBV2	TRBJ2-1	NA	CASKGVAGGGEQFF	TGTGCCAGCAAAGGGGTAGCGGGGGGAGGAGAGCAGTTCTTC
NA	TRBV4-3	TRBJ2-7	many	CASSQAGGRYEQYF	TGTGCCAGCAGCCAAGCCGGAGGGAGGTACGAGCAGTACTTC
NA	TRBV6-1	TRBJ1-5	few	CASSVQGSYQPQHF	TGTGCCAGCAGTGTACAGGGTTCCTACCAGCCCCAGCATTTT
TRBD1	TRBV10-3	TRBJ2-7	NA	CAISVLNRGNEQYF	TGTGCCATCAGTGTTCTCAACAGGGGTAACGAGCAGTACTTC